Included here is one TCR beta chain sequence, with context. The antigen is undetermined. At one boundary the junction diverges from the germline segment, which might be a read error. This entry is derived from a study of metastatic and nonmetastatic thyroid tumors. Study-wide context: Repertoires from blood and tumor or nodule tissue of malignant and benign thyroid patients were compared. Overall study findings and caveats: It was reported that TCR beta diversity was significantly higher in malignant thyroid tumors than benign nodules, in blood and tumor.

Original methodology: Built for papillary thyroid cancer, a distant-metastasis classifier drew on CDR3 differences across clinicopathological groups. Using MiXCR, TCRdb reanalyzed the PCR reads. Here the V and J calls rest on TCRdb's processing, not on the authors' analysis. The sample gives roughly 41,000 clones, around 17% of which show up once; over 3.5% is in the top ten. Among the patients, none had received any treatment before thyroid surgery. Sample: blood. This TCR derives from a female donor with papillary thyroid cancer or a benign thyroid nodule (not recorded which). Some clones in this sample may be carry-over from other donors' samples.

The CDR3 sequence is CSASTRISGSRETQYF. The DNA of the CDR3 is TGCAGTGCTAGTACAAGGATTAGCGGGAGCCGGGAGACACAGTACTTC. The chain carries TRBV20-1 and TRBJ2-5; 9 bases align to TRBD2. The CDR3 sequence is 16 residues long. Germline-derived CDR1 and CDR2 are DFQATT and SNEGSKA (reference sequence).